A single sample gave rise to the 4 T cell receptor beta chains below, sequenced in a study of T cell clusters in autoimmune cytopenias. Multiplex touch-down PCR amplified TRB using TRB-A and TRB-B pools in one tube. No DNA is given; TCRdb re-called the multiplex PCR reads and lists each CDR3 protein once. This repertoire includes about 3,500 distinct CDR3 sequences. About 39,000 genome equivalents of blood DNA were amplified for TRB. Sequenced input: peripheral blood. The receptors stem from a human donor with an autoimmune cytopenia or autoimmune hepatitis (not recorded which).

This chain connects TRBV5-6 to TRBJ2-7. Germline CDR1 is SGHDT and CDR2 is YYEEEE. The CDR3 consists of 12 residues. Here the CDR3 reads CASSGQSYEQYF.

V usage is TRBV4-1 and J usage is TRBJ2-3; the TCRdb call, TRBD1, lacks DNA for checking. The CDR3 is made up of 15 amino acids. Germline V gene lookup returns CDR1 MGHRA and CDR2 YSYEKL. This CDR3 reads CASSQGVSLADTQYF.

V gene TRBV5-1 combines with J gene TRBJ2-3. Per the germline V gene, CDR1 is SGHRS and CDR2 is YFSETQ. This CDR3 contains 13 residues. CDR3 amino acids: CASSLEGTDTQYF.

The rearrangement joins TRBV19 to TRBJ2-1; absent DNA, TCRdb's TRBD1 call cannot be checked. Germline V CDR1 and CDR2: LNHDA, SQIVND (reference sequence). This CDR3 spans 13 amino acids. The CDR3 reads CASRQGSYNEQFF.